These 31 T cell receptor beta chains share one sample of origin, sequenced in a study of CD8+ T cells in alopecia areata. Documented treatment: oral pan-JAK inhibitor, 5-10 mg twice daily. Extracted RNA was reverse transcribed into cDNA, the sequencing template. Produced via immunoSEQ multiplex PCR; TCRdb's table is partial and in-frame only. The sample records roughly 230,000 clones, 40% to 55% being singletons. This specimen was CD4+ T cells sorted from blood, taken around week 37, from a patient treated with tofacitinib. The receptors here all came from a human donor with alopecia areata.

This clone was seen a handful of times. The chain uses TRBV29-1 and TRBJ1-2; no clear D gene. This CDR3 contains 12 residues. With 7 bases removed from V and 4 bases from J, the gap between germline ends came to 13 bases. Germline V lookup: CDR1 SQVTM, CDR2 ANQGSEA. For the CDR3, the DNA is TGCAGCGCTACACAGTCCTCCTATGGCTACACCTTC. As protein: CSATQSSYGYTF.

This clone was detected only a few times. This chain uses TRBV2 with TRBJ2-1, with D possibly matching TRBD1 (6 bases). V lost 6 bases and J lost 0, with 9 bases in between. Germline V CDR1 and CDR2: SNHLY, FYNNEI. This CDR3 has 14 residues. Here the CDR3 reads CASRRQVSYNEQFF. CDR3 nucleotides: TGTGCCAGCAGGAGACAGGTCTCCTACAATGAGCAGTTCTTC.

V gene TRBV30 combines with J gene TRBJ1-5; D is unclear. The CDR3 contains 13 residues. V was shortened by 3 bases and J by 3 bases, with 9 bases between the two germline ends. CDR1 and CDR2 (germline): GTSNPN, SVGIG (reference sequence). The CDR3 DNA reads as TGTGCCTGGAGAGGCATGCACAATCAGCCCCAGCATTTT. The encoded protein is CAWRGMHNQPQHF.

This clone has only a few counts. This sequence joins TRBV6-5 and TRBJ1-1; TRBD1 might be the D (5 bases). V was pared by 2 bases and J by 1 base, with 8 bases between. Germline CDR1 is MNHEY and CDR2 is SVGAGI. The CDR3 extends over 14 amino acids. DNA of the CDR3: TGTGCCAGCAGTTACAGGGGCGGGAACACTGAAGCTTTCTTT. Translated: CASSYRGGNTEAFF.

Comments on this clone: One end of the junction varies from germline; a read error may be responsible. The CDR3 region has the DNA TGTGCCAGCAGCCCGAGCGGGGACTCGAACACCGGGGAGCTGTTTTTT. Translating gives CASSPSGDSNTGELFF. The rearrangement links TRBV4-1 to TRBJ2-2; 7 bases are a match to TRBD2. The germline CDR1 and CDR2 sequences are MGHRA and YSYEKL. CDR3 size: 16 residues.

This clone has a count of ten or more. This chain uses TRBV25-1 with TRBJ1-1, with D unresolved. This CDR3 has 11 residues. Looked up from germline, CDR1 is MGHDK and CDR2 is SYGVNS. Trimming cost V 5 bases and J 6 bases, with 7 bases left between them. The CDR3, as DNA: TGTGCCAGCAGTTTACAGTCTGAAGCTTTCTTT. Amino acid sequence: CASSLQSEAFF.

This clone was seen a handful of times. The chain has TRBV30 and TRBJ1-3; D uncertain. Germline CDR1 GTSNPN, CDR2 SVGIG (reference sequence). V was shortened by 0 bases and J by 0 bases, with 9 bases between the two germline ends. The CDR3 covers 15 residues. CDR3 amino acids: CAWSVTPHSGNTIYF. CDR3 nucleotide sequence: TGTGCCTGGAGTGTAACCCCCCACTCTGGAAACACCATATATTTT.

The chain joins TRBV28 to TRBJ2-7; D gene ambiguous. Trimming stripped 3 bases from V and 3 bases from J, with 6 bases between. This CDR3 spans 12 amino acids. The germline V gene has CDR1 MDHEN and CDR2 SYDVKM. Here the CDR3 DNA reads TGTGCCAGCAGTTTTGTCCGCTACGAGCAGTACTTC. Protein sequence: CASSFVRYEQYF.

The rearrangement links TRBV13 to TRBJ2-1; D is ambiguous. Germline CDR1 and CDR2: PRHDT and FYEKMQ (reference sequence). The CDR3 is 15 residues long. Trimming took off 2 bases at V and 1 base at J, with 9 bases between the two ends. In nucleotides, the CDR3 is TGTGCCAGCAGCTTATCCCTAGGTTCCTACAATGAGCAGTTCTTC. It specifies CASSLSLGSYNEQFF.

V and J are TRBV9 and TRBJ2-1, with a possible D match to TRBD2 (6 bases). This CDR3 is built from 16 residues. The V and J ends lost 2 bases and 5 bases respectively, with 17 bases between them. CDR1 is SGDLS, CDR2 YYNGEE, per germline. CDR3 nucleotides: TGTGCCAGCAGCGTGAGAAGGAGGGCGAGCCACAATGAGCAGTTCTTC. Amino acids: CASSVRRRASHNEQFF. Supplemented by reference TRBV9 and TRBJ2-1, the full variable domain reads DSGVTQTPKHLITATGQRVTLRCSPRSGDLSVYWYQQSLDQGLQFLIQYYNGEERAKGNILERFSAQQFPDLHSELNLSSLELGDSALYFCASSVRRRASHNEQFFGPGTRLTVL.

This clone has a handful of counts. The chain is built from TRBV2 and TRBJ2-7; the D call may be TRBD1 or TRBD2 (5 bases each). V shed 7 bases and J shed 2 bases, with 15 bases lying between them. The CDR3 consists of 14 residues. Germline assignment: CDR1 SNHLY and CDR2 FYNNEI. The CDR3 loop reads CASTIVEGPYEQYF. CDR3 DNA: TGTGCCAGCACTATTGTAGAGGGGCCCTACGAGCAGTACTTC.

The chain has TRBV29-1 and TRBJ1-2; possibly TRBD1 for D (6 bases). Germline CDR1 is SQVTM and CDR2 is ANQGSEA. Trimming removed 4 bases at V and 8 bases at J, with 11 bases between. The CDR3 extends over 11 amino acids. DNA for the CDR3: TGCAGCGTTGGCCGGGGGCAGGGCTACACCTTC. Translating gives CSVGRGQGYTF.

The chain recombines TRBV29-1 with TRBJ2-7; a weak D match, TRBD2 (5 bases). Trimming took off 7 bases at V and 6 bases at J, with 10 bases between the two ends. Germline V CDR1 and CDR2: SQVTM, ANQGSEA. This CDR3 is 10 amino acids long. CDR3 sequence reads: CSARGPEQYF. The CDR3 DNA sequence: TGCAGCGCCCGGGGTCCCGAGCAGTACTTC.

The rearrangement joins TRBV30 to TRBJ2-1; possible D gene TRBD2, 5 bases. There are 14 residues in the CDR3. Germline loops: CDR1 GTSNPN, CDR2 SVGIG (reference sequence). V lost 0 bases and J lost 5, with 11 bases in between. The CDR3 nucleotides are TGTGCCTGGAGTGTTCGGCGGGCAGACAATGAGCAGTTCTTC. Amino acid sequence: CAWSVRRADNEQFF.

This clone was found a few times. The chain links TRBV7-2 to TRBJ2-1, with TRBD2 identical over 7 bases. The CDR3 is 15 amino acids. CDR1 and CDR2 from the germline V gene are SGHTA and FQGNSA. The ends lost 3 bases at V and 4 bases at J; junction bases unmatched: 6. CDR3 nucleotide sequence: TGTGCCAGCAGCTTCGAAGCGGGAAGGTACAATGAGCAGTTCTTC. This encodes CASSFEAGRYNEQFF. The whole variable domain, remainder taken from reference TRBV7-2 and TRBJ2-1, is GAGVSQSPSNKVTEKGKDVELRCDPISGHTALYWYRQSLGQGLEFLIYFQGNSAPDKSGLPSDRFSAERTGGSVSTLTIQRTQQEDSAVYLCASSFEAGRYNEQFFGPGTRLTVL.

This clone was recorded only once. This sequence joins TRBV4-2 and TRBJ1-4; D uncertain. The CDR3 has 15 amino acids. Germline V gene sequence: CDR1 LGHNA, CDR2 YNFKEQ. Trimming took 6 bases from V and 0 from J, leaving 11 bases between them. CDR3 amino acids: CASRALRSTNEKLFF. CDR3 nucleotide sequence: TGTGCCAGCAGGGCTCTACGTTCAACTAATGAAAAACTGTTTTTT.

This chain links TRBV5-6 with TRBJ2-4; the D is unclear. Trimming removed 0 bases at V and 7 bases at J, with 8 bases between. CDR3 length equals 13 residues. Germline V gene lookup returns CDR1 SGHDT and CDR2 YYEEEE. DNA of the CDR3: TGTGCCAGCAGCTTGGCGTCCGGGAACATTCAGTACTTC. Residues: CASSLASGNIQYF.

The chain carries TRBV29-1 and TRBJ2-1, with D perhaps TRBD2 (6 bases). The CDR3 length is 12 residues. From germline, CDR1 is SQVTM and CDR2 ANQGSEA. The V end lost 7 bases, the J end lost 9 bases, and 16 bases lay between the germline ends. CDR3 nucleotide sequence: TGCAGCGGGGGAGGTCCAGCCAGTGAGCAGTTCTTC. This sequence encodes CSGGGPASEQFF.

The gene calls are TRBV6-5 and TRBJ1-1, with TRBD1 matching over 7 bases. There are 13 residues in the CDR3. Per germline, CDR1 MNHEY and CDR2 SVGAGI. V was clipped by 7 bases and J by 7 bases; unmatched bases: 9. CDR3 coding DNA: TGTGCCAGCACTGGGACAGAGCGAAATGAAGCTTTCTTT. This codes for CASTGTERNEAFF.

In its sample, this clone was seen a few times. The chain couples TRBV7-2 to TRBJ2-6; D is perhaps TRBD1 (6 bases). CDR1 is SGHTA and CDR2 is FQGNSA in the germline V gene. Trimming pared 5 bases from V and 4 bases from J, leaving 18 bases between. The CDR3 consists of 17 residues. The DNA for the CDR3 is TGTGCCAGCAGCCTGGACAGTAGCCTACGAGGGGCCAACGTCCTGACTTTC. This gives the protein CASSLDSSLRGANVLTF.

This clone was found a few times. The chain uses TRBV18 and TRBJ2-1; 9 bases are shared with TRBD1. The junction had 11 bases not matched to a gene; V was cut back by 3 bases and J by 8 bases. The CDR3 is 16 amino acids. From germline, CDR1 is KGHSH and CDR2 LQKENI. CDR3 sequence (DNA): TGTGCCAGCTCACCCCAAACCGGGACAGGGCTCGATGAGCAGTTCTTC. Its protein product is CASSPQTGTGLDEQFF.

The chain employs TRBV2 and TRBJ2-7; D not certain. This CDR3 comprises 8 residues. CDR1 is SNHLY and CDR2 is FYNNEI in the germline V gene. Trimming cost V 6 bases and J 11 bases, with 5 bases left between them. The CDR3 spells CASSAEYF. DNA for the CDR3: TGTGCCAGCAGCGCCGAGTACTTC.

The chain is built from TRBV30 and TRBJ2-7; TRBD1 matches at 11 bases. Germline CDR1 is GTSNPN and CDR2 is SVGIG (reference sequence). CDR3 size: 12 residues. The CDR3, as DNA: TGTGCGGGACAGGGGGAGCGCTACGAGCAGTACTTC. The encoded protein is CAGQGERYEQYF.

The chain couples TRBV4-1 to TRBJ1-2; D uncertain. The V end was cut by 3 bases, the J end by 3 bases, with 11 bases between. Looked up from germline, CDR1 is MGHRA and CDR2 is YSYEKL. This CDR3 region has 14 residues. The DNA of the CDR3 is TGCGCCAGCAGCCATCATCGCCCGGACTATGGCTACACCTTC. Encoded protein: CASSHHRPDYGYTF.

The chain links TRBV4-1 to TRBJ2-7; the match to TRBD2 covers 11 bases. V lost 5 bases and J lost 0; bases outside the gene matches: 3. This CDR3 region has 15 residues. Germline V gene lookup returns CDR1 MGHRA and CDR2 YSYEKL. The CDR3 DNA is TGCGCCAGCAGCACGACTAGCGGGGTCTCCTACGAGCAGTACTTC. This codes for CASSTTSGVSYEQYF.

The chain recombines TRBV6-1 with TRBJ1-1, with 10 bases aligning to TRBD1. This CDR3 is built from 15 residues. The V gene's germline CDR1 is MNHNS and CDR2 SASEGT. The trim removed 1 base at V and 5 bases at J, leaving 4 bases unmatched. The CDR3 protein is CASSEGTGGKTEAFF. The CDR3 nucleotides read TGTGCCAGCAGTGAAGGGACAGGGGGGAAGACTGAAGCTTTCTTT.

The rearrangement uses TRBV28 and TRBJ2-5; D is uncertain. CDR3 length: 13 amino acids. V gave up 8 bases and J gave up 2 bases, with 12 bases separating them. Germline CDR1 and CDR2: MDHEN and SYDVKM. The DNA for the CDR3 is TGTGCCAGCGGGGATTGGGGACAAGAGACCCAGTACTTC. Translated, it gives CASGDWGQETQYF.

The chain employs TRBV27 and TRBJ1-2, with D maybe TRBD1 (5 bases). The CDR3 contains 13 residues. Per germline, CDR1 MNHEY and CDR2 SMNVEV (reference sequence). Between the trimmed V and J ends, which lost 3 bases and 4 bases, there was a span of 9 bases. CDR3 in amino acids: CASSLKGLYGYTF. Here the CDR3 DNA reads TGTGCCAGCAGTTTGAAGGGGCTCTATGGCTACACCTTC.

The rearrangement links TRBV7-2 to TRBJ1-2, with a possible D match to TRBD1 (5 bases). The CDR3 sequence is 14 residues long. V lost 1 base to trimming and J lost 6 bases, with 12 bases between them. Germline CDR1 reads SGHTA; CDR2 reads FQGNSA. The CDR3 sequence is CASSLDVRGDGYTF. The CDR3 DNA is TGTGCCAGCAGCTTAGACGTGCGGGGGGATGGCTACACCTTC.

This clone was observed a single time. The chain couples TRBV5-6 to TRBJ1-3, with D possibly matching TRBD1 (5 bases). The CDR3 totals 13 residues. Germline V gene sequence: CDR1 SGHDT, CDR2 YYEEEE. Trimming pared 2 bases from V and 7 bases from J, leaving 10 bases between. The CDR3 is CASSFWGVNTIYF. CDR3 in DNA: TGTGCCAGCAGCTTTTGGGGCGTGAACACCATATATTTT.

This clone appeared a few times. V and J are TRBV10-3 and TRBJ2-5; D remains unclear. Germline CDR1 ENHRY, CDR2 SYGVKD. Trimming removed 8 bases from V and 5 bases from J, with 15 bases in between. This CDR3 is 13 amino acids long. DNA for the CDR3: TGTGCCATCGGAATGAGCAGCCGGGAGACCCAGTACTTC. Translation: CAIGMSSRETQYF.